One and the same sample provided the 28 T cell receptor beta chains below, sequenced in a study of cytomegalovirus exposure and HLA in healthy donors. Both 60 Vbeta primers and 13 Jbeta primers went into the PCR. Assay used: immunoSEQ multiplex PCR; TCRdb lists only in-frame clones, some missing. The profile shows roughly 130,000 clones, 75% to 85% of them singletons. Input material: PBMCs. These receptors were taken from a man aged 30 to 45 in good health and CMV-seronegative.

This rearrangement joins TRBV19 to TRBJ2-1; D is possibly TRBD2 (5 bases). CDR1 is LNHDA, CDR2 SQIVND, per germline (reference sequence). The V end was cut by 7 bases, the J end by 7 bases, with 11 bases between. The CDR3 runs 12 residues. CDR3 protein: CASNLGGNEQFF. The CDR3 nucleotides are TGTGCCAGTAATCTAGGAGGTAATGAGCAGTTCTTC.

Notes on this clone: At the DNA level, this CDR3 is encoded by other sequences in the same sample as well. The V call is TRBV9, the J call TRBJ1-1; TRBD1 agrees at 7 bases. After removal of 4 bases from V and 4 bases from J, the junction contained 4 bases not matched to a gene. This CDR3 region has 13 residues. Germline CDR1 is SGDLS and CDR2 is YYNGEE. The CDR3, as DNA: TGTGCCAGCAGCCCAACAGGGGTCACTGAAGCTTTCTTT. It encodes CASSPTGVTEAFF.

The CDR3 loop is CASSYEQAEGAGAQYF. CDR3 bases: TGTGCCAGCAGCTATGAACAGGCCGAGGGAGCGGGGGCCCAGTACTTC. This chain uses TRBV11-2 with TRBJ2-5; 8 bases map to TRBD2. Germline V gene data show CDR1 as SGHAT and CDR2 as FQNNGV. Trimming at V came to 4 bases and at J to 9 bases, leaving 16 bases not matched to a gene. This CDR3 region has 16 residues.

This rearrangement joins TRBV19 to TRBJ2-7, with 10 bases that match TRBD1. Germline assignment: CDR1 LNHDA and CDR2 SQIVND (reference sequence). Trimming removed 5 bases from V and 7 bases from J; junction bases left unmatched: 5. CDR3 length: 13 residues. The CDR3 spells CASSRDRGDEQYF. The CDR3 coding sequence is TGTGCCAGTAGTCGGGACAGGGGAGATGAGCAGTACTTC.

This clone was counted only a few times. This chain uses TRBV10-3 with TRBJ2-2, with D possibly TRBD2 on 6 matching bases. The V and J ends lost 6 bases and 4 bases respectively, with 9 bases between them. This CDR3 has 13 residues. The germline gives CDR1 ENHRY, CDR2 SYGVKD. CDR3 sequence: CAIRVGGTGELFF. As DNA, the CDR3 is TGTGCCATCAGGGTGGGGGGCACCGGGGAGCTGTTTTTT.

With respect to this clone: At one of its ends the junction is not consistent with the germline gene, which may arise from a read error. The chain couples TRBV6-1 to TRBJ1-5, with D possibly matching TRBD1 (5 bases). In germline, CDR1 is MNHNS, CDR2 SASEGT. This CDR3 has 14 amino acids. Here the CDR3 DNA reads TGTGCCAGCGCGGGGACTAGGGGCAATCAGCCCCAGAATTTT. Its translation: CASAGTRGNQPQNF.

The chain couples TRBV7-9 to TRBJ2-4, with D tentatively TRBD2 (7 bases). V lost 5 bases, J lost 1 base, and 18 bases lay in between. The CDR3 covers 17 residues. Germline V gene lookup returns CDR1 SEHNR and CDR2 FQNEAQ (reference sequence). The CDR3 protein is CASSAPGGWTAKNIQYF. The CDR3 DNA reads as TGTGCCAGCAGCGCCCCGGGGGGCTGGACGGCCAAAAACATTCAGTACTTC.

J is TRBJ2-1 and V is TRBV7-9; D not resolved. The CDR3 contains 14 residues. Germline values: CDR1 SEHNR, CDR2 FQNEAQ (reference sequence). V was pared by 5 bases and J by 5 bases, with 13 bases between. This chain's CDR3 is CASSRELVNNEQFF. CDR3 in DNA: TGTGCCAGCAGCCGAGAGTTGGTGAACAATGAGCAGTTCTTC.

V is TRBV29-1 and J is TRBJ1-1, with 8 bases identical to TRBD1. The J segment lost 3 bases and the V segment lost 4 bases, leaving 10 bases of the junction unmatched. This CDR3 is 15 amino acids long. Germline V gene lookup returns CDR1 SQVTM and CDR2 ANQGSEA. This chain's CDR3 is CSVALADRVDTEAFF. CDR3 nucleotides: TGCAGCGTTGCCCTGGCGGACAGGGTTGACACTGAAGCTTTCTTT. Filled out from reference TRBV29-1 and TRBJ1-1, the complete variable domain reads SAVISQKPSRDICQRGTSLTIQCQVDSQVTMMFWYRQQPGQSLTLIATANQGSEATYESGFVIDKFPISRPNLTFSTLTVSNMSPEDSSIYLCSVALADRVDTEAFFGQGTRLTVV.

Comment on this clone: Other DNA variants within this sample encode the same CDR3. This chain joins TRBV5-1 and TRBJ2-7, with a tentative D call TRBD1 (6 bases). The ends were cut back, 3 bases at V and 3 bases at J, with 16 bases in the middle. Germline V lookup: CDR1 SGHRS, CDR2 YFSETQ. This CDR3 has 15 residues. The CDR3 nucleotides read TGCGCCAGCAGCTCACCCGGGACAAGGTACTACGAGCAGTACTTC. It yields the protein CASSSPGTRYYEQYF.

This rearrangement joins TRBV6-1 to TRBJ2-4, with 13 positions matching TRBD2. The germline V gene has CDR1 MNHNS and CDR2 SASEGT. This CDR3 has 17 amino acids. Trimming took 4 bases from V and 3 from J; bases not matched to a gene: 6. CDR3 nucleotide sequence: TGTGCCAGCAGTGGACTAGCGGGAGGACCTAGCAAAAACATTCAGTACTTC. It translates to CASSGLAGGPSKNIQYF.

This clone was counted only a few times. J is TRBJ1-5 and V is TRBV19; 11 bases are a match to TRBD1. Germline V gene data show CDR1 as LNHDA and CDR2 as SQIVND (reference sequence). The CDR3 covers 16 residues. V was clipped by 3 bases and J by 7 bases; unmatched bases: 8. The CDR3 protein is CASSIPDRGQDQPQHF. For the CDR3, the DNA is TGTGCCAGTAGTATCCCGGACAGGGGGCAAGACCAGCCCCAGCATTTT.

The chain employs TRBV27 and TRBJ1-1; D might be TRBD1 (5 bases). V lost 3 bases to trimming and J lost 1 base, with 6 bases between them. The germline CDR1 and CDR2 sequences are MNHEY and SMNVEV (reference sequence). This CDR3 has 13 amino acids. The CDR3, as DNA: TGTGCCAGCAGTTTCGACAGGAACACTGAAGCTTTCTTT. Translation gives CASSFDRNTEAFF.

This clone was found a few times. V usage is TRBV7-6 and J usage is TRBJ2-1; 7 nucleotides line up with TRBD1. Germline values: CDR1 SGHVS, CDR2 FNYEAQ. V shed 2 bases and J 4 bases; nucleotides not matched to a gene: 11. The CDR3 covers 17 residues. In DNA form, the CDR3 reads TGTGCCAGCAGCTTACGAGGACCGGGACAGATGTACAATGAGCAGTTCTTC. Its translation: CASSLRGPGQMYNEQFF. The full variable domain, completed using reference TRBV7-6 and TRBJ2-1, is GAGVSQSPRYKVTKRGQDVALRCDPISGHVSLYWYRQALGQGPEFLTYFNYEAQQDKSGLPNDRFSAERPEGSISTLTIQRTEQRDSAMYRCASSLRGPGQMYNEQFFGPGTRLTVL.

The chain is built from TRBV27 and TRBJ1-4, with 7 positions matching TRBD1. The CDR3 spans 16 residues. The junction had 22 bases not matched to a gene; V was cut back by 8 bases and J by 13 bases. Germline values: CDR1 MNHEY, CDR2 SMNVEV (reference sequence). CDR3 in amino acids: CASASSLRGRGVSLFF. The CDR3 DNA is TGTGCCAGCGCGTCATCCCTTAGGGGGCGCGGGGTTTCACTGTTTTTT.

As to this clone: Different DNA sequences within this sample yield the same CDR3. V is TRBV19 and J is TRBJ2-7, with D perhaps matching TRBD1 (6 bases). Trimming left V 3 bases short and J 2 bases short, with 8 bases between. Germline CDR1 and CDR2: LNHDA and SQIVND (reference sequence). CDR3 length: 13 amino acids. CDR3 residues: CASSIRTAYEQYF. The DNA of the CDR3 is TGTGCCAGTAGTATCCGGACAGCCTACGAGCAGTACTTC.

This chain uses TRBV7-2 with TRBJ1-2, with D hard to call. The CDR3 is 13 residues long. Germline CDR1 is SGHTA and CDR2 is FQGNSA. With 2 bases removed from V and 4 bases from J, the gap between germline ends came to 8 bases. The CDR3 nucleotides are TGTGCCAGCAGCTTAACTTCCCGCTATGGCTACACCTTC. This gives the protein CASSLTSRYGYTF.

The chain links TRBV4-3 to TRBJ2-1, with TRBD2 matching over 8 bases. This CDR3 contains 16 residues. The junction had 6 bases not matched to a gene; V was cut back by 3 bases and J by 2 bases. Germline V gives CDR1 LGHNA, CDR2 YSLEER. This chain's CDR3 is CASSQQGAGAYNEQFF. The CDR3 DNA reads TGCGCCAGCAGCCAGCAAGGAGCGGGAGCCTACAATGAGCAGTTCTTC.

The chain joins TRBV19 to TRBJ1-1; 7 bases map to TRBD1. The CDR3 sequence is 13 residues long. After removal of 8 bases from V and 0 bases from J, the junction contained 3 bases not matched to a gene. In germline, CDR1 is LNHDA, CDR2 SQIVND (reference sequence). DNA for the CDR3: TGTGCCAGTTGGACAGGAATGAACACTGAAGCTTTCTTT. It specifies CASWTGMNTEAFF.

V is TRBV9 and J is TRBJ1-1; a possible D gene is TRBD1 (6 bases). Trimming removed 1 base at V and 4 bases at J, with 20 bases between. The length of the CDR3 is 17 residues. Germline V gives CDR1 SGDLS, CDR2 YYNGEE. CDR3 sequence reads: CASSVSPYRAMSTEAFF. CDR3 nucleotide sequence: TGTGCCAGCAGCGTATCCCCTTACAGGGCTATGAGCACTGAAGCTTTCTTT.

The V gene is TRBV10-3, the J gene TRBJ1-1; tentatively, D is TRBD1 (5 bases). Germline assignment: CDR1 ENHRY and CDR2 SYGVKD. V was shortened by 4 bases and J by 6 bases, with 15 bases between the two germline ends. The CDR3 is 14 residues long. The CDR3 protein is CAISVHTGDSEAFF. CDR3 in DNA: TGTGCCATCAGTGTCCATACAGGTGACTCTGAAGCTTTCTTT.

This rearrangement joins TRBV12-5 to TRBJ2-7; 13 bases align to TRBD2. CDR3 length equals 22 residues. The germline V gene has CDR1 LGHNT and CDR2 FRNRAP. The junction had 22 bases not matched to a gene; V was cut back by 5 bases and J by 0 bases. In DNA, the CDR3 is TGTGCTAGTGGTCCCCCCCGGGCCGTCCTGGGACTAGCGGGACCGAGCTCCTACGAGCAGTACTTC. Residues: CASGPPRAVLGLAGPSSYEQYF.

This clone was counted once. The chain is built from TRBV7-8 and TRBJ1-2, with 9 bases aligning to TRBD1. The V gene end was trimmed by 10 bases and the J gene end by 4 bases; junction bases not matched to a gene: 7. From germline, CDR1 is SGHVS and CDR2 FQNEAQ. The CDR3 loop spans 13 amino acids. The CDR3 DNA reads TGTGCCACCGGGACAGGGTGGGCCTATGGCTACACCTTC. This codes for CATGTGWAYGYTF.

This sequence joins TRBV27 and TRBJ1-1; D remains ambiguous. The CDR3 is 12 residues long. Looked up from germline, CDR1 is MNHEY and CDR2 is SMNVEV (reference sequence). Deletions cut 5 bases from V and 6 bases from J, with 10 bases between. Here the CDR3 DNA reads TGTGCCAGCAGTGAGGGTAGGGCTGAAGCTTTCTTT. Protein sequence: CASSEGRAEAFF.

This chain connects TRBV7-9 to TRBJ2-1, with 7 bases aligning to TRBD1. Germline assignment: CDR1 SEHNR and CDR2 FQNEAQ (reference sequence). The CDR3 runs 14 residues. V lost 4 bases to trimming and J lost 8 bases; unmatched junction nucleotides: 8. In DNA, the CDR3 is TGTGCCAGCAGCTACAGGGGCCAGGGGGATGAGCAGTTCTTC. This encodes CASSYRGQGDEQFF.

The rearrangement joins TRBV15 to TRBJ2-5, with 7 bases that match TRBD2. CDR3 length equals 15 residues. The J segment lost 11 bases and the V segment lost 2 bases, leaving 14 bases of the junction unmatched. CDR1 is LNHNV, CDR2 YYDKDF, per germline (reference sequence). CDR3 coding DNA: TGTGCCACCAGCAGACCAAGCGGGACCTCTTGGGAGCAGTACTTC. Protein: CATSRPSGTSWEQYF.

The rearrangement joins TRBV27 to TRBJ2-1, with D maybe TRBD2 (5 bases). Trimming pared 4 bases from V and 12 bases from J, leaving 22 bases between. Germline CDR1 MNHEY, CDR2 SMNVEV (reference sequence). CDR3 size: 15 residues. This chain's CDR3 is CASSSPTGQARGQFF. DNA for the CDR3: TGTGCCAGCAGTTCCCCCACCGGGCAGGCCCGGGGGCAGTTCTTC.

This clone has more than one count but fewer than ten. Sequence at one end of the junction differs from germline and may be a read error. This chain connects TRBV5-6 to TRBJ1-2; D gene unclear. This CDR3 is built from 16 residues. Germline V gene lookup returns CDR1 SGHDT and CDR2 YYEEEE. This chain's CDR3 is CASSLGLGGPFGGYPF. CDR3 sequence (DNA): TGTGCCAGCAGCTTGGGTTTAGGAGGGCCGTTTGGTGGCTACCCCTTC.